The 20 T cell receptor beta chains in this list originate from one sample, sequenced in a study of shared clonotypes between healthy human individuals (TCRdb year 2020). Receptor libraries were prepared by the immunoSEQ multiplex PCR assay. The table comes from immuneACCESS by way of TCRdb, which keeps in-frame sequences with V and J called. Part of the clones is missing from these tables; in studies checked, under half for an unresolved V gene and the rest for unknown reasons. Here the sample has approximately 600,000 clones; 85% to 95% occur a single time. About 0.11% of the sample is held by the ten biggest clonotypes. CD8 naive samples were CD45RO-negative cells positively selected for CCR7, giving a CD45RA+CCR7+ population that excluded TemRA cells. Sample: naive CD8+ T cells sorted from blood. Sample cell subset or site, as interpreted from the label and publication: CD45RA+CCR7+. These receptors all come from a woman younger than 45 in good health.

The V and J genes are TRBV13 and TRBJ1-1; 8 bases are shared with TRBD1. The trim removed 4 bases at V and 7 bases at J, leaving 11 bases unmatched. The germline gives CDR1 PRHDT, CDR2 FYEKMQ (reference sequence). This CDR3 comprises 15 residues. CDR3 amino acids: CASSWRDRSPYEAFF. Here the CDR3 DNA reads TGTGCCAGCAGCTGGCGGGACAGGAGCCCCTATGAAGCTTTCTTT.

V usage is TRBV11-2 and J usage is TRBJ2-7; D may be TRBD1 (6 bases). Trimming stripped 4 bases from V and 2 bases from J, with 15 bases between. This CDR3 is 15 amino acids long. CDR1 is SGHAT and CDR2 is FQNNGV in the germline V gene. The CDR3 protein is CASSSPPQGTYEQYF. The CDR3, as DNA: TGTGCCAGCAGCTCGCCCCCCCAGGGGACCTACGAGCAGTACTTC.

The chain combines TRBV27 with TRBJ2-5; the match to TRBD2 covers 9 bases. Trimming removed 4 bases from V and 11 bases from J; junction bases left unmatched: 17. In germline, CDR1 is MNHEY, CDR2 SMNVEV (reference sequence). This CDR3 has 16 residues. The CDR3 loop is CASSSIGLAPAIEQYF. The CDR3 DNA sequence: TGTGCCAGCAGTTCCATCGGACTAGCGCCGGCGATAGAGCAGTACTTC.

The J gene is TRBJ1-1, the V gene TRBV28, with a possible D match to TRBD1 (6 bases). Per the germline V gene, CDR1 is MDHEN and CDR2 is SYDVKM. The CDR3 loop spans 15 amino acids. V was pared by 7 bases and J by 6 bases, with 21 bases between. CDR3 sequence reads: CASTGTDSGKPEAFF. In DNA form, the CDR3 reads TGTGCCAGCACCGGGACGGACAGCGGGAAACCTGAAGCTTTCTTT. Full variable domain (outside the CDR3, taken from reference TRBV28 and TRBJ1-1): DVKVTQSSRYLVKRTGEKVFLECVQDMDHENMFWYRQDPGLGLRLIYFSYDVKMKEKGDIPEGYSVSREKKERFSLILESASTNQTSMYLCASTGTDSGKPEAFFGQGTRLTVV.

CDR3 nucleotides: TGTGCCAGCAGCGCGACTAGCGGGAGGGCCAGCTACGAGCAGTACTTC. It specifies CASSATSGRASYEQYF. The rearrangement uses TRBV9 and TRBJ2-7; 14 bases map to TRBD2. The CDR3 covers 16 residues. Germline V CDR1 and CDR2: SGDLS, YYNGEE. J gave up 3 bases and V 3 bases, and 5 bases lay outside the gene matches.

This chain joins TRBV5-6 and TRBJ2-5; no clear D gene. Germline CDR1 is SGHDT and CDR2 is YYEEEE. With 2 bases removed from V and 0 bases from J, the gap between germline ends came to 2 bases. This CDR3 comprises 12 residues. The CDR3: CASSFYQETQYF. In DNA, the CDR3 is TGTGCCAGCAGCTTTTACCAAGAGACCCAGTACTTC.

V is TRBV19 and J is TRBJ1-5, with TRBD1 matching over 9 bases. With V trimmed by 6 bases and J by 4 bases, 13 bases remained unmatched. CDR1 is LNHDA and CDR2 is SQIVND in the germline V gene (reference sequence). This CDR3 spans 17 amino acids. This CDR3 reads CASSVAGADRGNQPQHF. DNA for the CDR3: TGTGCCAGTAGCGTCGCCGGAGCGGACAGGGGTAATCAGCCCCAGCATTTT.

The chain employs TRBV28 and TRBJ1-4; D not certain. V was trimmed by 1 base and J by 8 bases, leaving 8 bases between them. The CDR3 covers 13 residues. CDR1 is MDHEN, CDR2 SYDVKM, per germline. The CDR3 DNA is TGTGCCAGCAGTTTATCTGTAGGCGAAAAACTGTTTTTT. It encodes CASSLSVGEKLFF.

V usage is TRBV28 and J usage is TRBJ1-2, with a possible D match to TRBD1 (5 bases). This CDR3 region has 14 residues. Per germline, CDR1 MDHEN and CDR2 SYDVKM. V was cut by 1 base and J by 2 bases, with 8 bases left in between. The chain's CDR3 is CASSLYRTNYGYTF. CDR3 in DNA: TGTGCCAGCAGTTTATACAGGACCAACTATGGCTACACCTTC.

The J gene is TRBJ2-7, the V gene TRBV4-1; D is possibly TRBD1 or TRBD2 (5 bases each). The V end was cut by 5 bases, the J end by 3 bases, with 14 bases between. The CDR3 runs to 14 residues. The germline CDR1 and CDR2 sequences are MGHRA and YSYEKL. The CDR3 DNA is TGCGCCAGCAGCTTCCGTTGGGACCGCTACGAGCAGTACTTC. It encodes CASSFRWDRYEQYF.

CDR3 bases: TGTGCCAACTGGGGGAGTGGGGCCGGGAACACTGAAGCTTTCTTT. Translating it yields CANWGSGAGNTEAFF. This chain connects TRBV16 to TRBJ1-1; TRBD1 might be the D (5 bases). Germline V gene lookup returns CDR1 KGHSY and CDR2 FQNENV. This CDR3 has 15 residues. The ends were cut back, 10 bases at V and 1 base at J, with 19 bases in the middle.

J is TRBJ2-5 and V is TRBV30, with 8 bases fitting TRBD1. The DNA end lines up better with TRBJ2-7; the J call may be wrong. Germline V gives CDR1 GTSNPN, CDR2 SVGIG (reference sequence). The CDR3 covers 15 residues. CDR3 bases: TGTGCCTGGAGTGTATGGGACAGGCGGTCCTACGAGCAGTACTTC. This codes for CAWSVWDRRSYEQYF.

The chain uses TRBV29-1 and TRBJ1-4, with 7 nucleotides matching TRBD1. Germline V gives CDR1 SQVTM, CDR2 ANQGSEA. The CDR3 has 14 amino acids. With V trimmed by 6 bases and J by 7 bases, 11 bases remained unmatched. CDR3 in amino acids: CSVRGGTEIEKLFF. The CDR3 DNA is TGCAGCGTCCGAGGTGGGACAGAAATTGAAAAACTGTTTTTT.

The chain has TRBV7-8 and TRBJ2-7, with TRBD2 matching 7 bases. Germline V gene sequence: CDR1 SGHVS, CDR2 FQNEAQ. This CDR3 is 15 amino acids long. V lost 1 base and J lost 3; bases outside the gene matches: 6. CDR3: CASSLVRREDYEQYF. The DNA for the CDR3 is TGTGCCAGCAGCTTAGTGAGACGGGAGGACTACGAGCAGTACTTC.

The rearrangement links TRBV28 to TRBJ1-1; D gene uncertain. The CDR3 runs 9 residues. The germline V gene encodes CDR1 MDHEN and CDR2 SYDVKM. The germline V and J ends were trimmed by 3 bases and 9 bases, with 2 bases remaining between them. This CDR3 reads CASSLKAFF. The DNA of the CDR3 is TGTGCCAGCAGTTTGAAAGCTTTCTTT. The variable domain in full, with the rest retrieved from reference TRBV28 and TRBJ1-1, is DVKVTQSSRYLVKRTGEKVFLECVQDMDHENMFWYRQDPGLGLRLIYFSYDVKMKEKGDIPEGYSVSREKKERFSLILESASTNQTSMYLCASSLKAFFGQGTRLTVV.

The genes are TRBV21-1 and TRBJ2-1; the table gives TRBD2 as D, unverified against the DNA. TRBV21-1 is recorded as a pseudogene. The CDR3 runs to 16 residues. CDR3 in amino acids: CASSIFGTRGKNEQFF. CDR3 sequence (DNA): TGTGCCAGCAGCATCTTCGGGACTAGGGGTAAGAATGAGCAGTTCTTC.

CDR3 sequence: CASSLGSEYEQYF. CDR3 in DNA: TGCGCCAGCAGCTTGGGTTCGGAATACGAGCAGTACTTC. The rearrangement links TRBV5-1 to TRBJ2-7; D is uncertain. Germline lookup yields CDR1 SGHRS and CDR2 YFSETQ. V lost 0 bases and J lost 4, with 8 bases in between. The CDR3 is 13 residues long.

This clone is a singleton in its sample. The V call is TRBV7-7, the J call TRBJ2-2, with TRBD1 matching 9 bases. This CDR3 is 17 amino acids long. The V segment lost 5 bases and the J segment 4 bases; nucleotides outside the gene matches: 11. Looked up from germline, CDR1 is SSHAT and CDR2 is FNYEAQ (reference sequence). CDR3 coding DNA: TGTGCCAGCAGCGACTCAATGGGACAGGGAAGCACCGGGGAGCTGTTTTTT. Its protein product is CASSDSMGQGSTGELFF.

The CDR3 sequence is CASGQGTSYEQYF. The CDR3 DNA reads as TGTGCCAGTGGACAGGGAACCTCCTACGAGCAGTACTTC. The rearrangement uses TRBV7-9 and TRBJ2-7; TRBD1 matches 8 bases. The germline V gene encodes CDR1 SEHNR and CDR2 FQNEAQ (reference sequence). Trimming removed 9 bases from V and 0 bases from J; junction bases left unmatched: 4. The CDR3 has 13 amino acids.

V gene TRBV29-1 combines with J gene TRBJ2-7; 8 positions match TRBD1. V gave up 5 bases and J gave up 6 bases; unmatched junction bases: 3. Germline V CDR1 and CDR2: SQVTM, ANQGSEA. The CDR3 is 11 amino acids. CDR3 DNA: TGCAGCGTTCATGGGACAGGCGAGCAGTACTTC. Protein: CSVHGTGEQYF.